Following are 23 T cell receptor beta chains from one sample sequenced in a study of T cells after yellow fever vaccination. TCRdb independently ran MiXCR on the 5' RACE reads; one entry per CDR3 protein. Of about 550,000 distinct CDR3 sequences in the sample, less than 20% were seen once. The starting material was PBMCs, obtained 15 days after the yellow fever booster vaccination. Receptors were obtained from a man aged 25 to 40 who received the YFV17D yellow fever vaccine.

The chain recombines TRBV5-1 with TRBJ2-5; no reliable D call. This CDR3 spans 13 amino acids. Trimming cost V 1 base and J 5 bases, with 9 bases left between them. The germline gives CDR1 SGHRS, CDR2 YFSETQ. This CDR3 reads CASSLMGSETQYF. As DNA, the CDR3 is TGCGCCAGCAGCTTGATGGGGTCCGAGACCCAGTACTTC.

The gene calls are TRBV7-2 and TRBJ2-5; D unclear. The germline V and J ends were trimmed by 5 bases and 10 bases, with 26 bases remaining between them. Per the germline V gene, CDR1 is SGHTA and CDR2 is FQGNSA. The CDR3 consists of 16 residues. CDR3 coding DNA: TGTGCCAGCAGCCGCCGCTCTGCGGCCCTAGGTGTGGACCAGTACTTC. Its protein is CASSRRSAALGVDQYF.

This rearrangement joins TRBV5-6 to TRBJ1-1, with D possibly TRBD1 on 6 matching bases. The ends were cut back, 4 bases at V and 3 bases at J, with 13 bases in the middle. CDR1 is SGHDT, CDR2 YYEEEE, per germline. The CDR3 runs 14 residues. The CDR3 bases are TGTGCCAGCAGCCGGGACACGGCTGACACTGAAGCTTTCTTT. Translation: CASSRDTADTEAFF. Full variable domain (outside the CDR3, taken from reference TRBV5-6 and TRBJ1-1): DAGVTQSPTHLIKTRGQQVTLRCSPKSGHDTVSWYQQALGQGPQFIFQYYEEEERQRGNFPDRFSGHQFPNYSSELNVNALLLGDSALYLCASSRDTADTEAFFGQGTRLTVV.

Remarks on this clonotype: At one of its ends the junction is not consistent with the germline gene, which may arise from a read error. This chain connects TRBV9 to TRBJ2-3; D unresolved. CDR1 and CDR2 (germline): SGDLS, YYNGEE. The length of the CDR3 is 16 residues. CDR3 bases: TGTGCCAGCAGCGCCCCTTCCGGCCCCACGAGAGATACGCGGTATTTT. This gives the protein CASSAPSGPTRDTRYF.

This clonotype was found a few times. The chain couples TRBV7-9 to TRBJ2-6; D is undetermined. The CDR3 totals 15 residues. The V end lost 3 bases, the J end lost 0 bases, and 6 bases lay between the germline ends. From germline, CDR1 is SEHNR and CDR2 FQNEAQ (reference sequence). CDR3: CASSFKSSGANVLTF. CDR3 in DNA: TGTGCCAGCAGCTTTAAGAGCTCTGGGGCCAACGTCCTGACTTTC.

This clonotype turned up a few times. The chain has TRBV5-5 and TRBJ2-5; 7 bases fit TRBD1. Looked up from germline, CDR1 is SGHKS and CDR2 is YYEKEE (reference sequence). This CDR3 is 16 amino acids long. J gave up 2 bases and V 0 bases, and 7 bases lay outside the gene matches. CDR3 loop: CASSLAIGTVQETQYF. For the CDR3, the DNA is TGTGCCAGCAGCTTGGCCATTGGGACAGTACAAGAGACCCAGTACTTC.

The chain recombines TRBV11-2 with TRBJ2-3; 16 bases agree with TRBD2. The germline V gene has CDR1 SGHAT and CDR2 FQNNGV. The J segment lost 3 bases and the V segment lost 5 bases, leaving 11 bases of the junction unmatched. The CDR3 is 19 amino acids. The CDR3 reads CASSDPGGLAGGPTDTQYF. CDR3 in DNA: TGTGCCAGCAGCGATCCTGGGGGACTAGCGGGAGGGCCTACAGATACGCAGTATTTT.

This clonotype occurred many times. The rearrangement links TRBV29-1 to TRBJ2-5, with D uncertain. Between the trimmed V and J ends, which lost 5 bases and 5 bases, there was a span of 18 bases. This CDR3 contains 14 residues. The germline V gene encodes CDR1 SQVTM and CDR2 ANQGSEA. CDR3 coding DNA: TGCAGCGTTCAACCCGATAGAGCGTTCGAGACCCAGTACTTC. Its translation is CSVQPDRAFETQYF.

This clonotype was picked up a small number of times. The chain recombines TRBV5-1 with TRBJ1-2; D is unclear. The CDR3 is 14 residues long. The germline CDR1 and CDR2 sequences are SGHRS and YFSETQ. V shed 0 bases and J shed 3 bases, with 9 bases lying between them. This CDR3 is CASSLGHTDYGYTF. The CDR3 coding sequence is TGCGCCAGCAGCTTGGGACATACGGACTATGGCTACACCTTC.

The V gene is TRBV5-1, the J gene TRBJ1-1; D is unclear. The CDR3 is made up of 14 amino acids. The V and J ends lost 4 bases and 8 bases respectively, with 18 bases between them. CDR1 is SGHRS and CDR2 is YFSETQ in the germline V gene. Here the CDR3 DNA reads TGCGCCAGCAGCCCTCTGTGGGCAGGAGAGGAAGCTTTCTTT. Its translation is CASSPLWAGEEAFF.

This clonotype was counted only a few times. The V gene is TRBV30, the J gene TRBJ2-2; a possible D gene is TRBD2 (5 bases). The CDR3 extends over 13 amino acids. Germline values: CDR1 GTSNPN, CDR2 SVGIG (reference sequence). The ends were cut back, 5 bases at V and 3 bases at J, with 10 bases in the middle. The CDR3 loop reads CAWEGLHTGELFF. Written as DNA, the CDR3 is TGTGCCTGGGAGGGCCTACACACCGGGGAGCTGTTTTTT.

At least ten counts were recorded for this clonotype. The genes are TRBV6-2 or TRBV6-3 and TRBJ2-1; possible D gene TRBD2, 5 bases. This CDR3 is built from 14 residues. V was trimmed by 8 bases and J by 0 bases, leaving 11 bases between them. Germline loops: CDR1 MNHEY, CDR2 SVGEGT. This chain's CDR3 is CASAEGASYNEQFF. The CDR3 DNA sequence: TGTGCCAGCGCTGAGGGAGCCTCCTACAATGAGCAGTTCTTC.

The chain couples TRBV6-1 to TRBJ2-7; 8 bases agree with TRBD1. Looked up from germline, CDR1 is MNHNS and CDR2 is SASEGT. CDR3 size: 14 residues. J was trimmed by 4 bases and V by 5 bases; bases with no gene match: 7. The DNA of the CDR3 is TGTGCCAGCAGTCTGACAGGGGAGGTTTACGAGCAGTACTTC. This sequence encodes CASSLTGEVYEQYF.

The rearrangement links TRBV24-1 to TRBJ2-1, with a weak D call TRBD1 (6 bases). This CDR3 region has 13 residues. The V gene's germline CDR1 is KGHDR and CDR2 SFDVKD. Deletions cut 4 bases from V and 8 bases from J, with 11 bases between. The CDR3 DNA follows: TGTGCCACCAGTGAGAACACAGGGTATGAGCAGTTCTTC. Its translation is CATSENTGYEQFF.

This clonotype was seen just once. V usage is TRBV19 and J usage is TRBJ2-7; D may match TRBD1 or TRBD2 (6 bases each). CDR3 size: 12 residues. Germline CDR1 is LNHDA and CDR2 is SQIVND (reference sequence). Trimming took off 11 bases at V and 2 bases at J, with 13 bases between the two ends. The CDR3 region is CAAGGSPYEQYF. The CDR3 region has the DNA TGTGCCGCCGGGGGCAGTCCCTACGAGCAGTACTTC.

CDR3 sequence (DNA): TGTGCCAGTAGTAGGTTTGGGCAGATTATCGCGAACACCGGGGAGCTGTTTTTT. It is translated as CASSRFGQIIANTGELFF. The chain is built from TRBV19 and TRBJ2-2; D is undetermined. In germline, CDR1 is LNHDA, CDR2 SQIVND (reference sequence). V was trimmed by 4 bases and J by 0 bases, leaving 18 bases between them. The CDR3 is 18 residues long.

V gene TRBV20-1 combines with J gene TRBJ2-3; the D is unclear. With 2 bases removed from V and 0 bases from J, the gap between germline ends came to 12 bases. The CDR3 runs to 15 residues. CDR1 is DFQATT, CDR2 SNEGSKA, per germline (reference sequence). CDR3 DNA: TGCAGTGCTAGATCTCGGGCGGCTAGCACAGATACGCAGTATTTT. Translation: CSARSRAASTDTQYF.

The rearrangement uses TRBV7-8 and TRBJ1-4; 8 bases line up with TRBD1. The V gene's germline CDR1 is SGHVS and CDR2 FQNEAQ. V was clipped by 7 bases and J by 3 bases; unmatched bases: 1. The CDR3 spans 13 residues. CDR3 DNA: TGTGCCAGCAAGGGACAGGCTAATGAAAAACTGTTTTTT. It codes for CASKGQANEKLFF.

This clonotype turned up a few times. The chain links TRBV6-2 or TRBV6-3 to TRBJ2-3; no clear D. The germline V gene encodes CDR1 MNHEY and CDR2 SVGEGT. The V end lost 6 bases, the J end lost 7 bases, and 20 bases lay between the germline ends. The CDR3 runs to 15 residues. The CDR3 coding sequence is TGTGCCAGCAGCCACGCACTCCACTCACAGAATACGCAGTATTTT. This encodes CASSHALHSQNTQYF.

In this sample, this clonotype turned up a few times. The chain carries TRBV21-1 and TRBJ2-5. TRBV21-1 is an annotated pseudogene. The CDR3 contains 16 residues. The CDR3 DNA reads TGTGCCAGCAGCAACTTGGGTCGGAGAGGTGACGAGACCCAGTACTTC. Its protein is CASSNLGRRGDETQYF.

The V and J genes are TRBV7-2 and TRBJ2-1, with TRBD2 identical over 11 bases. The CDR3 totals 17 residues. The V segment lost 0 bases and the J segment 9 bases; nucleotides outside the gene matches: 10. Germline lookup yields CDR1 SGHTA and CDR2 FQGNSA. The chain's CDR3 is CASSLALLAGGFSEQFF. CDR3 bases: TGTGCCAGCAGCTTAGCGCTTCTAGCGGGAGGATTCAGTGAGCAGTTCTTC.

The rearrangement joins TRBV7-6 to TRBJ2-2; TRBD1 agrees at 10 bases. Unmatched junction bases numbered 3, after V lost 2 bases and J lost 6 bases. Germline V gene sequence: CDR1 SGHVS, CDR2 FNYEAQ. The CDR3 has 15 residues. The CDR3 DNA reads TGTGCCAGCAGCTTAAGGGACAGGGGTTCCGGGGAGCTGTTTTTT. It translates to CASSLRDRGSGELFF.

This clonotype came up a few times. V gene TRBV12-3 or TRBV12-4 combines with J gene TRBJ2-1; tentative D call: TRBD1 (6 bases). Trimming took 6 bases from V and 0 from J, leaving 15 bases between them. This CDR3 is built from 16 residues. In DNA form, the CDR3 reads TGTGCCAGCAGGAAAGGACAGAACCCCTCCTACAATGAGCAGTTCTTC. It is translated as CASRKGQNPSYNEQFF.